What follows are 7 T cell receptor beta chains derived from one specimen sequenced in a study of T-cell reconstitution after alpha-beta-depleted transplantation in children. Using unique molecular identifiers, the investigators prepared the TCRbeta library. Via MiXCR, TCRdb re-called the PCR reads, giving one row per CDR3 protein. The sample has around 700,000 distinct CDR3 sequences, 10% to 15% seen once. Sequencing used PBMCs, obtained before TCRalphabeta/CD19-depleted stem cell transplant. These TCRs come from a girl aged 2 to 9 with congenital amegakaryocytic thrombocytopenia, due to receive a stem cell transplant.

This clonotype was recorded once. The gene calls are TRBV5-5 and TRBJ2-2; D remains ambiguous. From germline, CDR1 is SGHKS and CDR2 YYEKEE (reference sequence). This CDR3 comprises 15 residues. Between the trimmed V and J ends, which lost 4 bases and 0 bases, there was a span of 10 bases. CDR3 loop: CASSRLGSNTGELFF. The CDR3 DNA sequence: TGTGCCAGCAGCCGTTTGGGGTCGAACACCGGGGAGCTGTTTTTT.

This chain uses TRBV18 with TRBJ1-1; D is unresolved. The CDR3 extends over 12 amino acids. In germline, CDR1 is KGHSH, CDR2 LQKENI. Trimming removed 2 bases from V and 8 bases from J, with 9 bases in between. In nucleotides, the CDR3 is TGTGCCAGCTCACCAATCAAAGGGGAAGCTTTCTTT. Amino acids: CASSPIKGEAFF.

The sample holds many counts of this clonotype. J is TRBJ2-3 and V is TRBV6-1; 9 nucleotides align to TRBD2. CDR3 size: 15 residues. Germline-derived CDR1 and CDR2 are MNHNS and SASEGT. With V trimmed by 3 bases and J by 5 bases, 6 bases remained unmatched. The CDR3 DNA follows: TGTGCCAGCAGTGAGTTAGCGGGAGAGGGAGATACGCAGTATTTT. Translating gives CASSELAGEGDTQYF.

This clonotype appeared a few times. The rearrangement links TRBV20-1 to TRBJ2-1, with D tentatively TRBD2 (5 bases). The CDR3 spans 15 residues. Germline-derived CDR1 and CDR2 are DFQATT and SNEGSKA (reference sequence). With 5 bases removed from V and 0 bases from J, the gap between germline ends came to 14 bases. CDR3 sequence: CSADWRRSSYNEQFF. CDR3 sequence (DNA): TGCAGTGCTGACTGGAGGAGGAGCTCCTACAATGAGCAGTTCTTC.

This clonotype was seen repeatedly, ten times or more. The chain recombines TRBV29-1 with TRBJ1-2; 12 nucleotides agree with TRBD1. Per the germline V gene, CDR1 is SQVTM and CDR2 is ANQGSEA. The CDR3 is 15 residues long. J gave up 7 bases and V 3 bases, and 9 bases lay outside the gene matches. CDR3 sequence reads: CSVESRDRGPTGYTF. The CDR3 DNA follows: TGCAGCGTTGAGTCCCGGGACAGGGGGCCGACTGGCTACACCTTC. Using reference TRBV29-1 and TRBJ1-2 for the parts outside the CDR3, the full variable domain is SAVISQKPSRDICQRGTSLTIQCQVDSQVTMMFWYRQQPGQSLTLIATANQGSEATYESGFVIDKFPISRPNLTFSTLTVSNMSPEDSSIYLCSVESRDRGPTGYTFGSGTRLTVV.

This clonotype was detected only a few times. No DNA is shown, since the ends of the CDR3 on it are uncertain; the CDR3 is the one TCRdb lists. This chain joins TRBV5-1 and TRBJ2-1; whether TRBD2, the table's D call, matches the DNA was not checked. The V gene's germline CDR1 is SGHRS and CDR2 YFSETQ. The CDR3 sequence runs 15 residues, both termini included. This CDR3 is CASSSTSTSGRIPFF.

This clonotype was seen a few times. V usage is TRBV27 and J usage is TRBJ2-4, with D perhaps TRBD1 (6 bases). This CDR3 comprises 19 residues. Trimming cost V 0 bases and J 4 bases, with 22 bases left between them. Germline V gives CDR1 MNHEY, CDR2 SMNVEV (reference sequence). The CDR3 is CASSLSRQVLGGGKNIQYF. The CDR3 nucleotides read TGTGCCAGCAGTTTATCGAGACAGGTTCTAGGTGGTGGGAAAAACATTCAGTACTTC.